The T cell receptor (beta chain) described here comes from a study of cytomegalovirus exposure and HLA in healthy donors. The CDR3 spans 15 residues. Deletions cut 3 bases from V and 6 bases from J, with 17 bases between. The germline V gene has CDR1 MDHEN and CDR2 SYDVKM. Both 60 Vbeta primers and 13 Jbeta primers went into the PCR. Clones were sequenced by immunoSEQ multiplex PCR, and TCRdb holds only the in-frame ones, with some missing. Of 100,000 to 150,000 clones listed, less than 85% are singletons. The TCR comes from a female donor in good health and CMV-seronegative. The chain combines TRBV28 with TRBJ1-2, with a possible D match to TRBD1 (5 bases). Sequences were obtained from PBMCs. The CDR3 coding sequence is TGTGCCAGCAGTTTGGGAGGGGAGGGGAGGGATGGCTACACCTTC. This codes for CASSLGGEGRDGYTF.